This TCR beta chain was documented in a study of CD8+CD57+ T cells in acquired aplastic anemia. Background on the study: Mean DNA quantity obtained from sorted CD4+ and CD8+ cells was 3 to 4 ug. Where healthy donors were concerned, CD4+ cells averaged approximately 11 million reads.

The CDR3 consists of 14 residues. After removal of 7 bases from V and 7 bases from J, the junction contained 5 bases not matched to a gene. This clonotype was seen at least ten times. Genomic DNA was employed as the template in profiling TCR beta VDJ and CDR3. TCRdb reanalysed the reads using MiXCR and keeps one entry per CDR3 protein. The sample has about 180,000 distinct CDR3 sequences, 40% to 50% seen once; the top ten hold about 2.9%. The sequenced sample was sorted CD4+, CD8+, or CD8+CD57+ T cells (not recorded which) from PBMCs. This sequence was found in a human donor in good health. This chain uses TRBV12-3 or TRBV12-4 with TRBJ2-1; 12 bases are a match to TRBD2. The CDR3 reads CASTLAGGGNEQFF. In DNA form, the CDR3 reads TGTGCCAGCACCCTAGCGGGAGGGGGAAATGAGCAGTTCTTC.